This paragraph covers one TCR beta chain sequence. Its antigen is unknown. Template switching (which added a universal primer site) was used, and cDNA carried unique molecular identifiers. TCRdb ran MiXCR on the 5' RACE reads and lists one entry per CDR3 protein. The sample includes roughly 470,000 distinct CDR3 sequences, 13% to 15% of them seen just once. The CDR3 has 15 residues. The germline V and J ends were trimmed by 2 bases and 6 bases, with 14 bases remaining between them. The germline V gene has CDR1 SGHDT and CDR2 YYEEEE. This sample is part of a study of identical twins. Study results and limitations: Partly confounded zero-insertion analyses could result from invariant MAIT and iNKT cells. In cord blood, abundant beta clonotypes had fewer insertions; memory showed no trend. Findings depended on cross-sectional statistics rather than tracking the same donors.

This sample was also put to use in a study of yellow fever vaccine responses in identical twins.

Sample: CD4+ T cells sorted from blood. This receptor was taken from a woman aged 18-29 years in good health. The J gene is TRBJ2-2, the V gene TRBV5-6, with a weak D call TRBD1 (6 bases). The CDR3 bases are TGTGCCAGCAGCTTACAGGACAGTCGGTCCGGGGAGCTGTTTTTT. This codes for CASSLQDSRSGELFF.